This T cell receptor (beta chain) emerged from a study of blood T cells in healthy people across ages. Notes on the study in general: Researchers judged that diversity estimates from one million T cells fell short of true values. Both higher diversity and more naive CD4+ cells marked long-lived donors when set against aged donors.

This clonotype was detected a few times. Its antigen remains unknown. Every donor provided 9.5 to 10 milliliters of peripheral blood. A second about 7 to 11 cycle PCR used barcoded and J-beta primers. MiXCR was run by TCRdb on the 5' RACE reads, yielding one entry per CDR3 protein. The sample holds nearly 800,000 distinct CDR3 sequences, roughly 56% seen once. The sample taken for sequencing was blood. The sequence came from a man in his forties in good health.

Written as DNA, the CDR3 is TGTGCCAGCAGCAAAAAAGTCCAGGGTTCCGCCTACGAGCAGTACTTC. Its protein is CASSKKVQGSAYEQYF. V is TRBV21-1 and J is TRBJ2-7; the D call in the table, TRBD2, was not verified against the DNA. TRBV21-1 is labeled a pseudogene. This CDR3 is 16 amino acids long.